This TCR beta chain was documented in a study of blood T cell repertoires in COVID-19 (TCRdb year 2020). Broadly, across the study: Samples covering the acute and convalescent phases of COVID-19 were provided by collaborators in the United States, Italy and Spain. The material from the prospective study consisted of cDNA or gDNA derived from T cells, B-cell-depleted T cells, or PBMCs. The dataset comprised deeply sampled blood TCRbeta repertoires from subjects exposed to, actively infected with, or recovered from COVID-19. The repertoires were released in a freely available public database meant as a resource for research on the immune response to SARS-CoV-2. Samples came from the ongoing ImmuneRACE study (first 160 participants) plus 1,254 subjects from 6 global collaborators. Sample metadata almost always included a de-identified subject ID, COVID-19 status, age in years and sex. Where available, HLA class I and class II types were taken from metadata supplied by the sample provider and were not determined by assay-based typing.

One collaborating source in Seattle enrolled patients during active infection and followed them longitudinally through the course of disease. Each collaborating institution followed its own protocols to collect whole blood in K2EDTA tubes. For TCRbeta analysis, collaborators shipped samples as frozen whole blood, isolated PBMCs, or DNA extracted from either of those sample types. Looking up the germline V gene yields CDR1 SGHTA and CDR2 FQGNSA. The V and J ends are trimmed by 4 bases and 11 bases, leaving 14 bases between them. Its CDR3 holds 12 amino acids, cysteine through phenylalanine. Only the CDR3 DNA is retained, 36 bases long and in frame from the first base. On this clone: The clone's antigen remains unknown. No qualities accompany the bases; no much larger clone lies one base away.

Overall study results and their limits: The amount of clinical and demographic metadata varied by source and participant and was provided uncurated.

The immunoSEQ Assay, a bias-controlled multiplex PCR, was used to amplify TCRbeta CDR3 regions from genomic DNA. The authors processed their data as follows. Nucleated cell counts per sample were estimated from amplification of reference gene primers within the assay. Sequence reads were collapsed and filtered to measure the absolute abundance of every unique TCRbeta CDR3 rearrangement. For each sample, productive Simpson clonality was calculated by taking the square root of Simpson's diversity index across productive rearrangements. TCRdb obtained this table from immuneACCESS and retained in-frame rearrangements with V and J assigned. These tables miss some clones; where compared with another copy, unresolved V genes account for less than half of the shortfall, and the remainder is unexplained. Clone size and V and J calls were adopted from that table, with D and trimming inferred from the DNA. Counted in this sample were about 16,000 clones; 85% to 90% of them appeared once. The ten largest clones add up to approximately 34% of the sample.

This TCR came from a woman older than 75 with COVID-19, enrolled during active disease. Input material: peripheral blood. The V and J segments used are TRBV7-2 and TRBJ1-1; the D gene is possibly TRBD1, with 6 bases matching. The DNA is TGTGCCAGCAGCTCCTGGACAGAGGAGGCTTTCTTT. This translates into CASSSWTEEAFF.